These 8 T cell receptor beta chains came from one sample sequenced in a study of T cells in women clearing cervical HPV infection. Assay: immunoSEQ multiplex PCR; the TCRdb copy retains only in-frame clones and omits some. The sample has about 46,000 clones. Sequenced input: blood buffy coat. Source of these receptors: a woman between 18 and 70 years old with a cervical HPV16 infection that either progressed to CIN3+ or cleared (not recorded which).

About this clone itself: The sequenced fragment ends 3 residues before the CDR3 boundary, so the rest is inferred from the germline J gene. The chain recombines TRBV20-1 with TRBJ1-1; possibly TRBD1 for D (5 bases). The CDR3 is 14 amino acids. Per germline, CDR1 DFQATT and CDR2 SNEGSKA (reference sequence). V was clipped by 6 bases and J by 1 base, with 15 bases between them. The CDR3 here is CSASVGHSNTEAFF. CDR3 bases read: TGCAGTGCGTCAGTAGGACACTCGAACACTGAA.

In the case of this clone: The DNA ends 3 residues before the CDR3 does, and the rest of the CDR3 is filled in from the germline J gene. This chain connects TRBV7-8 to TRBJ2-1, with a possible D match to TRBD1 (6 bases). CDR3 length: 17 amino acids. Trimming cost V 2 bases and J 0 bases, with 14 bases left between them. Germline V gene data show CDR1 as SGHVS and CDR2 as FQNEAQ. Partial CDR3 DNA: TGTGCCAGCAGCTTAAGACCGAGGGGGAGCTCCTACAATGAG. It is translated as CASSLRPRGSSYNE. The full CDR3 reads CASSLRPRGSSYNEQFF. Full variable domain (missing parts from reference TRBV7-8 and TRBJ2-1): GAGVSQSPRYKVAKRGQDVALRCDPISGHVSLFWYQQALGQGPEFLTYFQNEAQLDKSGLPSDRFFAERPEGSVSTLKIQRTQQEDSAVYLCASSLRPRGSSYNEQFFGPGTRLTVL.

On this clone itself: The read gets to within 3 residues of the CDR3 end, and the germline J gene fills in the rest. The V gene is TRBV5-5, the J gene TRBJ2-7, with a weak D call TRBD1 (6 bases). CDR1 and CDR2 from the germline V gene are SGHKS and YYEKEE (reference sequence). The CDR3 has 13 residues. The V and J ends lost 0 bases and 4 bases respectively, with 8 bases between them. CDR3: CASSLVQGYEQYF. Partial CDR3 DNA: TGTGCCAGCAGCTTGGTTCAGGGGTACGAG.

Turning to this clone: The sequence runs out 3 residues before the end of the CDR3; the remainder is reconstructed from the germline J gene. J is TRBJ2-3 and V is TRBV29-1; D perhaps matches TRBD1 (5 bases). The CDR3 has 14 residues. V lost 4 bases, J lost 3 bases, and 14 bases lay in between. Germline-derived CDR1 and CDR2 are SQVTM and ANQGSEA. Partial CDR3 DNA: TGCAGCGTTGTAGGGGAAGTGAGAACAGATACG. As protein: CSVVGEVRTDT. The full-length CDR3 reads as CSVVGEVRTDTQYF.

As concerns this clone: The observed sequence ends 3 residues before the CDR3 terminus, with the missing tail filled in from the germline J gene. This chain joins TRBV19 and TRBJ2-3; TRBD2 agrees at 11 bases. With V trimmed by 5 bases and J by 6 bases, 7 bases remained unmatched. The CDR3 is 15 amino acids. Germline CDR1 reads LNHDA; CDR2 reads SQIVND (reference sequence). The CDR3 protein is CASSGETSGVDTQYF. Incomplete CDR3 DNA: TGTGCCAGTAGTGGGGAGACTAGCGGGGTGGATACG.

Worth noting for this clone: The CDR3 is cut off 3 residues early in the read; its end comes from the germline J gene. V and J are TRBV11-2 and TRBJ2-5, with 8 bases matching TRBD1. Looked up from germline, CDR1 is SGHAT and CDR2 is FQNNGV. CDR3 size: 15 residues. The V gene end was trimmed by 5 bases and the J gene end by 4 bases; junction bases not matched to a gene: 9. The DNA read from the CDR3 is TGTGCCAGCAGCCTCTCCAGGGGGCGCACAGAGACC. Encoded protein: CASSLSRGRTET. The CDR3 as a whole reads CASSLSRGRTETQYF.

Comment on this clone: The missing CDR3 end, 3 residues past where the read stops, is filled in from the germline J gene. The chain carries TRBV6-1 and TRBJ2-7; D is unresolved. The V gene lost 4 bases and the J gene lost 5 bases, with 12 bases spanning the gap. CDR1 is MNHNS and CDR2 is SASEGT in the germline V gene. This CDR3 contains 13 residues. The sequenced part of the CDR3 DNA is TGTGCCAGCAGTGGTCTCTCCTCGGACGAG. Translating gives CASSGLSSDE. The entire CDR3 reads CASSGLSSDEQYF.

Worth noting for this clone: The CDR3 extends 3 residues past the end of the read, so its final part is completed from the germline J gene. V and J are TRBV4-1 and TRBJ2-2; tentatively, D is TRBD1 (6 bases). The CDR3 covers 14 residues. Germline V gene sequence: CDR1 MGHRA, CDR2 YSYEKL. With 6 bases removed from V and 3 bases from J, the gap between germline ends came to 11 bases. CDR3 sequence reads: CASRQGRDTGELFF. The sequenced CDR3 bases are TGCGCCAGCAGACAGGGTCGGGACACCGGGGAG.